The rows below give T cell receptor beta chains drawn from one sample of a study of Ad26.COV2.S vaccination and SARS-CoV-2 variants. Sequenced by immunoSEQ multiplex PCR; TCRdb stores in-frame clones only, minus some. In the table there are 450,000 to 550,000 clones, roughly 89% of which are singletons. Source: peripheral blood, taken in a trial of Ad26.COV2.S vaccine versus placebo. Receptors originate from a person aged 18-60 years who received the Ad26.COV2.S COVID-19 vaccine or a placebo. Both conserved end residues are part of each CDR3. A D gene is named only where the DNA matches it firmly. Expanded clones are given a class, and other clones once, few, many or no size at all.

d_gene	j_gene	v_gene	abundance	CDR3nt	CDR3aa
-	TRBJ1-2	TRBV7-2	-	TGTGCCAGCAGCCCCATAAGTATTAGGACAAACAATGGCTACACCTTC	CASSPISIRTNNGYTF
-	TRBJ1-5	TRBV19	once	TGTGCCAGTAGACCGACAGGCGTCTGGCAGCCCCAGCATTTT	CASRPTGVWQPQHF
TRBD1	TRBJ1-1	TRBV18	-	TGTGCCAGCTCACCAGCGACAGGGGGCTTCGGCACTGAAGCTTTCTTT	CASSPATGGFGTEAFF
-	TRBJ2-1	TRBV10-3	-	TGTGCCACGACGCGGGACTCTGCCTACAATGAGCAGTTCTTC	CATTRDSAYNEQFF
-	TRBJ2-2	TRBV10-3	-	TGTGCCATCCAAATCGGGGCTGAAGGGGAGCTGTTTTTT	CAIQIGAEGELFF
TRBD2	TRBJ2-3	TRBV10-2	-	TGCGCCAGCAGCAACACTAGCGGGATCACAGATACGCAGTATTTT	CASSNTSGITDTQYF
-	TRBJ2-1	TRBV2	-	TGTGCCAGCAGCGGAGCGTACAATGAGCAGTTCTTC	CASSGAYNEQFF
TRBD1	TRBJ1-1	TRBV18	-	TGTGCCAGCTCGTCCGACAGGGGTTTGAACACTGAAGCTTTCTTT	CASSSDRGLNTEAFF
TRBD1	TRBJ1-1	TRBV30	-	TGTGCCTGGGAACAGGGGATGCGTGAAGCTTTCTTT	CAWEQGMREAFF
-	TRBJ2-3	TRBV12-3/TRBV12-4	-	TGTGCCAGCAGTTTACTTTCCACAGATACGCAGTATTTT	CASSLLSTDTQYF
-	TRBJ1-1	TRBV14	once	TGTGCCAGCAGCCAAGGATACACTGAAGCTTTCTTT	CASSQGYTEAFF
TRBD1	TRBJ1-2	TRBV28	once	TGTGCCACCAAGACAGGGTGGGACTTTAACTATGGCTACACCTTC	CATKTGWDFNYGYTF
-	TRBJ2-7	TRBV11-2	-	TGTGCCAGCAGCTTTCTCTCCCAGACGGCCTACGAGCAGTACTTC	CASSFLSQTAYEQYF
-	TRBJ2-7	TRBV18	few	TGTGCCAGCTCACTAGGGCGCCCGGACTCCTACGAGCAGTACTTC	CASSLGRPDSYEQYF
-	TRBJ2-7	TRBV5-4	once	TGTGCCAGCAGCTTGCCACTGCAAGAGCAGTACTTC	CASSLPLQEQYF
TRBD1	TRBJ1-3	TRBV11-1	many	TGTGCCAGCAGCTCGGACAGGGGCTTTGGAAACACCATATATTTT	CASSSDRGFGNTIYF
TRBD2	TRBJ2-1	TRBV7-3	few	TGTGCCAGCAGCCTCACTAGCGGGGGGAACGGCAATGAGCAGTTCTTC	CASSLTSGGNGNEQFF
-	TRBJ1-1	TRBV9	-	TGTGCCAGCAGCGTAGCTCCCCAGGGAAGTGCTGAAGCTTTCTTT	CASSVAPQGSAEAFF
-	TRBJ1-3	TRBV11-1	few	TGTGCCAGCAGCTTAGCGTATAGGGCAGGGAACTCTGGAAACACCATATATTTT	CASSLAYRAGNSGNTIYF
-	TRBJ1-3	TRBV3-1/TRBV3-2	-	TGTGCCAGCAGCCGCAGGTTTACTAGCTCTGGAAACACCATATATTTT	CASSRRFTSSGNTIYF
-	TRBJ1-3	TRBV5-6	-	TGTGCCAGCAGCTTAGGGGACCTCGGAAACACCATATATTTT	CASSLGDLGNTIYF
TRBD1	TRBJ1-2	TRBV7-9	-	TGTGCCAGCAGCCAGATTTTCAAGCCGGGACAGGGGAACTATGGCTACACCTTC	CASSQIFKPGQGNYGYTF
TRBD1	TRBJ1-5	TRBV2	few	TGTGCCAGCAGTGCGGGGACAGGGTATCAGCCCCAGCATTTT	CASSAGTGYQPQHF
TRBD1	TRBJ1-2	TRBV5-1	-	TGCGCCAGCAGCTCCGGGACAGGGGTTGGCTACACCTTC	CASSSGTGVGYTF
TRBD1	TRBJ1-2	TRBV7-2	-	TGTGCCAGCAGCACATCCAGGGGGCGAGGCTACACCTTC	CASSTSRGRGYTF
TRBD2	TRBJ2-3	TRBV2	-	TGTGCCAGCGGGGGGGAAGGAGATACGCAGTATTTT	CASGGEGDTQYF
-	TRBJ2-3	TRBV24-1	-	TGTGCCACCAGTGATTCTGCGGGTGCCGGGGATACGCAGTATTTT	CATSDSAGAGDTQYF
TRBD1	TRBJ1-3	TRBV5-5	-	TGTGCCAGCAGCTTAGGTATTGGACAGGGGGTGAAAAACACCATATATTTT	CASSLGIGQGVKNTIYF
TRBD1	TRBJ1-1	TRBV19	-	TGTGCCAGTAGTCCCGGCCGGGACAGAGAGAACACTGAAGCTTTCTTT	CASSPGRDRENTEAFF
TRBD1	TRBJ1-4	TRBV18	-	TGTGCCAGCTCACCACGGAGACAGGGGATTAGAACTAATGAAAAACTGTTTTTT	CASSPRRQGIRTNEKLFF
-	TRBJ2-7	TRBV29-1	-	TGCAGCGTTGGGGCAGGGCCTACCTACGAGCAGTACTTC	CSVGAGPTYEQYF
-	TRBJ1-2	TRBV2	-	TGTGCCAGCAGATCCCGGGCCCCCAACCATGGCTACACCTTC	CASRSRAPNHGYTF
-	TRBJ1-2	TRBV28	-	TGTGCCAGCAGTCCACCGGACCCGGAGATCTATGGCTACACCTTC	CASSPPDPEIYGYTF
-	TRBJ2-7	TRBV4-1	-	TGCGCCAGCAGCCAAGCTGCCGCTGGACGGTATTCCTACGAGCAGTACTTC	CASSQAAAGRYSYEQYF
-	TRBJ1-2	TRBV21-1	-	TGTGCCAGCAGCAAATACCGCCTACCGGACATATTGCCGTATGGCTACACCTTC	CASSKYRLPDILPYGYTF
TRBD1	TRBJ1-3	TRBV7-3	-	TGTGCCAGCAGCAGGGGACAGGGCAAAGGAAACACCATATATTTT	CASSRGQGKGNTIYF
-	TRBJ1-1	TRBV6-4	-	TGTGCCAGCAGACCCGACGGTAACACTGAAGCTTTCTTT	CASRPDGNTEAFF
-	TRBJ2-1	TRBV2	-	TGTGCCAGCAGTGAAGGGGCCAATGAGCAGTTCTTC	CASSEGANEQFF
-	TRBJ1-2	TRBV28	-	TGTGCCAGCAGTTGGGGGGCAGGGGATGGCTACACCTTC	CASSWGAGDGYTF
-	TRBJ2-5	TRBV7-9	once	TGTGCCAGTAGCGTAGCGGAGACCCAGTACTTC	CASSVAETQYF
TRBD1	TRBJ1-1	TRBV6-2/TRBV6-3	once	TGTGCCAGCAGTTCACAGGGGGTGAACACTGAAGCTTTCTTT	CASSSQGVNTEAFF
-	TRBJ1-4	TRBV4-2	-	TGTGCCAGCAGCCAAGAGGGGGGATATGAAAAACTGTTTTTT	CASSQEGGYEKLFF
TRBD2	TRBJ2-1	TRBV28	-	TGTGCCAGCAGTCGCCCCGGGGGGGCCAATGAGCAGTTCTTC	CASSRPGGANEQFF
TRBD2	TRBJ2-7	TRBV3-1/TRBV3-2	-	TGTGCCAGCAGCCAAGGACTAGCGGCATCCTACGAGCAGTACTTC	CASSQGLAASYEQYF